The 14 T cell receptor beta chains below were found in one sample sequenced in a study of T cells expressing NK-cell markers. TCRdb reprocessed the 5' RACE reads, with one entry per CDR3 protein and no DNA. The specimen's table records roughly 170,000 distinct CDR3 sequences. Input material: blood T cells: a sorted CD56 or NKG2C T cell subset, CD4+ or CD8+ T cells, or bulk PBMC T cells (not recorded which). Receptors were obtained from a woman between 18 and 75 years old in good health.

The chain recombines TRBV25-1 with TRBJ1-2; TCRdb reports TRBD1, a call that lacks DNA to check it against. Germline V gene lookup returns CDR1 MGHDK and CDR2 SYGVNS. This CDR3 comprises 14 residues. The CDR3 sequence: CASSDWQGNYGYTF.

The chain carries TRBV7-2 and TRBJ2-6. Per germline, CDR1 SGHTA and CDR2 FQGNSA. The CDR3 is 15 residues long. This chain's CDR3 is CASSLWHSGANVLTF.

J is TRBJ2-7 and V is TRBV3-1. The germline gives CDR1 LGHDT, CDR2 YNNKEL (reference sequence). CDR3 length equals 15 residues. The chain's CDR3 is CASSKRTLGLSEQYF.

The chain couples TRBV7-3 to TRBJ2-7; TCRdb's D call of TRBD2 is untestable without DNA. CDR1 and CDR2 (germline): SGHTA, FQGTGA. The CDR3 is 15 amino acids. The CDR3 region is CASSLGAGTASEQYF.

V and J are TRBV7-2 and TRBJ2-5; the D call of TRBD1 rests on TCRdb alone, since no DNA is present to check it. CDR1 SGHTA and CDR2 FQGNSA come from the germline V gene. CDR3 size: 13 residues. The chain's CDR3 is CASSTGTLETQYF.

This chain links TRBV7-3 with TRBJ1-2; absent DNA, TCRdb's TRBD1 call cannot be checked. The CDR3 consists of 14 residues. Germline CDR1 reads SGHTA; CDR2 reads FQGTGA. CDR3 region: CASSPTGSNYGYTF.

The V and J genes are TRBV4-1 and TRBJ2-2; TCRdb lists TRBD2, though no DNA is available to test this call. The CDR3 loop spans 18 amino acids. Germline CDR1 and CDR2: MGHRA and YSYEKL. This CDR3 is CASSHHVGRARNTGELFF.

V is TRBV27 and J is TRBJ2-7. The CDR3 contains 13 residues. From germline, CDR1 is MNHEY and CDR2 SMNVEV (reference sequence). The CDR3 sequence is CASSLNGPYEQYF.

The chain uses TRBV18 and TRBJ2-3. CDR3 length equals 15 residues. CDR1 and CDR2 from the germline V gene are KGHSH and LQKENI. The CDR3 here is CASSPLRASTDTQYF.

This chain connects TRBV2 to TRBJ2-5; TCRdb proposes TRBD2, but this gene call is untestable without DNA. The CDR3 loop spans 16 amino acids. CDR1 and CDR2 (germline): SNHLY, FYNNEI. Here the CDR3 reads CASRGRLAGAQETQYF.

The chain joins TRBV9 to TRBJ2-3; TCRdb calls TRBD2, which cannot be checked without DNA. The CDR3 is made up of 14 amino acids. Germline V gene sequence: CDR1 SGDLS, CDR2 YYNGEE. The CDR3 here is CASSDSGRKDTQYF.

The chain has TRBV2 and TRBJ2-5; TCRdb reports TRBD2, a call that lacks DNA to check it against. Germline CDR1 is SNHLY and CDR2 is FYNNEI. The CDR3 spans 14 residues. The CDR3 region is CASSFTSGVETQYF.

V usage is TRBV25-1 and J usage is TRBJ1-1. The CDR3 runs to 13 residues. Germline loops: CDR1 MGHDK, CDR2 SYGVNS. The CDR3 reads CASSAPVTTEAFF. The entire variable domain, with the rest obtained from reference TRBV25-1 and TRBJ1-1, is as follows: EADIYQTPRYLVIGTGKKITLECSQTMGHDKMYWYQQDPGMELHLIHYSYGVNSTEKGDLSSESTVSRIRTEHFPLTLESARPSHTSQYLCASSAPVTTEAFFGQGTRLTVV.

The CDR3 here is CAWSGMGLGANVLTF. The chain has TRBV30 and TRBJ2-6. Germline loops: CDR1 GTSNPN, CDR2 SVGIG (reference sequence). The CDR3 runs to 15 residues.